The rows below give T cell receptor beta chains drawn from one sample of a study of blood T cell repertoires in COVID-19. Clones were read by immunoSEQ multiplex PCR, and TCRdb kept only the in-frame ones, dropping some. The table includes tens of thousands of clones, about 91% detected once. The sample taken for sequencing was peripheral blood. These TCRs come from a man in his sixties with acute or convalescent COVID-19. Both conserved end residues are part of each CDR3. A D gene is named only where the DNA matches it firmly. Clone size is stated in some rows and not others, as once, few, many or a class when expanded.

v_gene	d_gene	abundance	j_gene	CDR3nt	CDR3aa
TRBV9	TRBD1	.	TRBJ2-1	TGTGCCAGCAGCGCGGGACCCCATCAGGGGGATGAGCAGTTCTTC	CASSAGPHQGDEQFF
TRBV2	TRBD2	few	TRBJ2-7	TGTGCCAGCAGTGGTGGGTCGACTCGGACTAGCGGGAACTACGAGCAGTACTTC	CASSGGSTRTSGNYEQYF
TRBV7-8	.	.	TRBJ2-3	TGTGCCAGCAGCTTAGGGCGTGACTCCACAGATACGCAGTATTTT	CASSLGRDSTDTQYF
TRBV11-2	TRBD2	.	TRBJ2-1	TGTGCCAGCAGCTTCATTAGCGGGAGGTACAATGAGCAGTTCTTC	CASSFISGRYNEQFF
TRBV10-3	.	.	TRBJ2-2	TGTGCCATCAGTGGGGGGGTCCAGGGTTCCACCGGGGAGCTGTTTTTT	CAISGGVQGSTGELFF
TRBV28	.	.	TRBJ1-6	TGTGCCAGCAGGCCAGGACAGAATAATTCACCCCTCCACTTT	CASRPGQNNSPLHF
TRBV7-8	.	once	TRBJ2-2	TGTGCCAGCAGCCCAAGAACTGGGAACACCGGGGAGCTGTTTTTT	CASSPRTGNTGELFF
TRBV5-1	TRBD1	once	TRBJ1-5	TGCGCCAGCAGCTTGGGGGACAGGGGGGTTGCTCAGCCCCAGCATTTT	CASSLGDRGVAQPQHF
TRBV27	.	.	TRBJ2-3	TGTGCCAGCAGTTTGACGACTGGTACAGATACGCAGTATTTT	CASSLTTGTDTQYF
TRBV21-1	.	few	TRBJ1-1	TGTGCCAGCAGCAATTCGGGGAACACTGAAGCTTTCTTT	CASSNSGNTEAFF
TRBV30	.	.	TRBJ1-2	TGTGCCTGGAGTCGTGATTCAGGGCCCTATGGCTACACCTTC	CAWSRDSGPYGYTF
TRBV15	.	.	TRBJ2-2	TGTGCCACCAGCAGAGTTATCGCCAGATGGAACACCGGGGAGCTGTTTTTT	CATSRVIARWNTGELFF
TRBV18	.	.	TRBJ1-1	TGTGCCAGCTCACCTCAACAGGGGAACACTGAAGCTTTCTTT	CASSPQQGNTEAFF
TRBV5-1	.	.	TRBJ2-3	TGCGCCAGCAGCGATCAGGGGGGTCCGGCAGATACGCAGTATTTT	CASSDQGGPADTQYF
TRBV16	.	.	TRBJ1-5	TGTGCCAGCAGCCAATGGTCAAAGCTTCGCAATCAGCCCCAGCATTTT	CASSQWSKLRNQPQHF
TRBV7-9	.	.	TRBJ2-7	TGTGCCAGCAGCTTAGGGGCAGGGGGAGGCGAGCAGTACTTC	CASSLGAGGGEQYF
TRBV12-2	.	.	TRBJ2-4	TGTGCAAGTCGCGATGGGACAGGGGGCGAGGGATCCTTTGTAGCCAAAAACATTCAGTACTTC	CASRDGTGGEGSFVAKNIQYF
TRBV6-1	.	.	TRBJ1-3	TGTGCCAGCAGTGAAGCGCTGGCAGGGTTAGTTGGAAACACCATATATTTT	CASSEALAGLVGNTIYF
TRBV7-2	.	.	TRBJ1-6	TGTGCCAGCAGCTTAGTCAGCGGGGCACCCCTCCACTTT	CASSLVSGAPLHF
TRBV18	.	few	TRBJ2-7	TGTGCCAGCTCACCACCGACAGTAGGCGAGCAGTACTTC	CASSPPTVGEQYF
TRBV6-5	TRBD2	.	TRBJ2-3	TGTGCCAGCAACCCTTTAACGGGGGGTCGTGATACGCAGTATTTT	CASNPLTGGRDTQYF
TRBV24-1	.	.	TRBJ1-5	TGTGCCACCGGTCGGGGGGATAGCAATCAGCCCCAGCATTTT	CATGRGDSNQPQHF
TRBV4-1	.	.	TRBJ1-4	TGCGCCAGCAGCCAAGGTGGCGGAAAGAATGAAAAACTGTTTTTT	CASSQGGGKNEKLFF
TRBV28	.	.	TRBJ1-1	TGTGCCAGCAGTGTACAGGGTTTGGGGAACACTGAAGCTTTCTTT	CASSVQGLGNTEAFF
TRBV5-6	TRBD1	.	TRBJ1-1	TGTGCCAGCAGCTACAGGGGGCTTCGGACTGAAGCTTTCTTT	CASSYRGLRTEAFF
TRBV6-5	.	.	TRBJ2-5	TGTGCCAGCACTCTCAAACAGGGAAGAGAGACCCAGTACTTC	CASTLKQGRETQYF
TRBV9	TRBD2	.	TRBJ2-1	TGTGCCAGCAGCGTACTAGCGGAGACCTACAATGAGCAGTTCTTC	CASSVLAETYNEQFF
TRBV6-2/TRBV6-3	TRBD2	.	TRBJ2-1	TGTGCCAGCAGTTACCCCGGGACTAGCGGGAGGGCTTTTTCCTACAATGAGCAGTTCTTC	CASSYPGTSGRAFSYNEQFF
TRBV5-1	.	.	TRBJ1-6	TGCGCCAGCAGCCTCAGGGTTAGGGGGAATTCACCCCTCCACTTT	CASSLRVRGNSPLHF
TRBV3-1/TRBV3-2	TRBD1	.	TRBJ1-2	TGTGCCAGCAGCCCTCCGGACAGGGGGCGAGGCTACACCTTC	CASSPPDRGRGYTF
TRBV13	.	.	TRBJ1-2	TGTGCCAGCAGCTTAGGGACAGGTGGCTATGGCTACACCTTC	CASSLGTGGYGYTF
TRBV4-2	TRBD1	.	TRBJ2-7	TGTGCCAGCAGCCAAGACCCCCGACAGGGACGATCCTACGAGCAGTACTTC	CASSQDPRQGRSYEQYF
TRBV2	TRBD2	.	TRBJ2-2	TGTGCCAGCAGGGGACTAGCGGGAGGAACCGGGGAGCTGTTTTTT	CASRGLAGGTGELFF
TRBV28	TRBD1	.	TRBJ1-3	TGTGCCAGCAGTTCGCCGACAGGGGGTGGAAACACCATATATTTT	CASSSPTGGGNTIYF
TRBV5-1	.	.	TRBJ1-1	TGCGCCAGCTCGGGACAACTGGGCACTGAAGCTTTCTTT	CASSGQLGTEAFF
TRBV11-2	.	.	TRBJ1-3	TGTGCCAGCAGCTTAGAGGGGACATGGGTAGGCTCTGGAAACACCATATATTTT	CASSLEGTWVGSGNTIYF
TRBV29-1	.	.	TRBJ2-3	TGCAGCGTTCCGTCCACAGATACGCAGTATTTT	CSVPSTDTQYF
TRBV27	.	.	TRBJ2-7	TGTGCCAGCAGTTTGGGGCCCACCTCCACCTACGAGCAGTACTTC	CASSLGPTSTYEQYF
TRBV7-9	TRBD1	.	TRBJ2-2	TGTGCCAGCAGCTTAGAGGCAGGGGGCGCGAGCGGGGAGCTGTTTTTT	CASSLEAGGASGELFF
TRBV23-1	TRBD1	.	TRBJ2-5	TGCGCCAGCAGTCAATCGAGCCAGGGGGCAACGAAGACCCAGTACTTC	CASSQSSQGATKTQYF
TRBV5-1	.	.	TRBJ2-5	TGCGCCAGCAGCTTGGCCGGGACTGGGCAAGAGACCCAGTACTTC	CASSLAGTGQETQYF
TRBV3-1/TRBV3-2	.	.	TRBJ2-7	TGTGCCAGCAGCCTAACTAGCCCCTACGAGCAGTACTTC	CASSLTSPYEQYF
TRBV5-1	TRBD1	.	TRBJ1-4	TGCGCCAGCAGCTTGTCCGGGACAGGCAATGAAAAACTGTTTTTT	CASSLSGTGNEKLFF